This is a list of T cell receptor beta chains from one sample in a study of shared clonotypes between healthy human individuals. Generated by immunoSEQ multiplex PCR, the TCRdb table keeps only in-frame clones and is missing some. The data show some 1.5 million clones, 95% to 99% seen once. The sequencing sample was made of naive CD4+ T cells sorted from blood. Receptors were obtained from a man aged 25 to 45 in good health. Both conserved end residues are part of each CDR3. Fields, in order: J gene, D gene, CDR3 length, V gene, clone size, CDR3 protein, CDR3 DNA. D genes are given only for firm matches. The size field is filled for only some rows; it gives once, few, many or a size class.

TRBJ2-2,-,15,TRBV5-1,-,CASSLGGTDTGELFF,TGCGCCAGCAGCTTGGGAGGAACAGACACCGGGGAGCTGTTTTTT
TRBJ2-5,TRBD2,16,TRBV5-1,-,CASSFGSGGYGETQYF,TGCGCCAGCAGCTTTGGGTCGGGAGGTTATGGGGAGACCCAGTACTTC
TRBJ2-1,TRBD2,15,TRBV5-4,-,CASSLRTSGYNEQFF,TGTGCCAGCAGCTTGAGGACTAGCGGTTACAATGAGCAGTTCTTC
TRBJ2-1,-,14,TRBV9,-,CASGAGTTYNEQFF,TGTGCCAGCGGCGCCGGGACCACCTACAATGAGCAGTTCTTC
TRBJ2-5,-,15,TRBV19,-,CASSKEGLTQETQYF,TGTGCCAGTAGTAAGGAGGGCCTGACCCAAGAGACCCAGTACTTC
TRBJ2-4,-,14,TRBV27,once,CASSLFPLRAIQYF,TGTGCCAGCAGTTTATTCCCCCTCAGGGCTATTCAGTACTTC
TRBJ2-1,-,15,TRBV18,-,CASSRDPGSYNEQFF,TGTGCCAGCTCGCGGGACCCCGGCTCCTACAATGAGCAGTTCTTC
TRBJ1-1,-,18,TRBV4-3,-,CASSQDRPTDLLNTEAFF,TGCGCCAGCAGCCAAGATCGTCCGACGGACCTGCTGAACACTGAAGCTTTCTTT
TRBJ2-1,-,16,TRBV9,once,CASSVAAVSSYNEQFF,TGTGCCAGCAGCGTAGCAGCGGTAAGCTCCTACAATGAGCAGTTCTTC
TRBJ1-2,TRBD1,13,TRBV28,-,CASTGDRGYGYTF,TGTGCCAGCACCGGGGACAGGGGGTATGGCTACACCTTC
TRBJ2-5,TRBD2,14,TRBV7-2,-,CASSQTSGIETQYF,TGTGCCAGCAGCCAGACTAGCGGAATCGAGACCCAGTACTTC
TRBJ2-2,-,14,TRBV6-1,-,CAFDAGTNTGELFF,TGTGCCTTTGACGCCGGGACAAACACCGGGGAGCTGTTTTTT
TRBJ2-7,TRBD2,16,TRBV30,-,CAWSEGGRIVENEQYF,TGTGCCTGGAGTGAGGGCGGGAGAATAGTTGAGAACGAGCAGTACTTC
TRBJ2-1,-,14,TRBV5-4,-,CASSLGEAYNEQFF,TGTGCCAGCAGCTTGGGAGAGGCTTACAATGAGCAGTTCTTC
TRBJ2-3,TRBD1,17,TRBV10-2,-,CASSDLGTGGFSDTQYF,TGCGCCAGCAGTGACCTAGGGACAGGGGGGTTTTCAGATACGCAGTATTTT
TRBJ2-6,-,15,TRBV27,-,CASASHGLGANVLTF,TGTGCCAGCGCCAGCCACGGTCTCGGGGCCAACGTCCTGACTTTC
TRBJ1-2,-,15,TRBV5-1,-,CASSGFSTSNYGYTF,TGCGCCAGCAGCGGCTTCTCGACATCTAACTATGGCTACACCTTC
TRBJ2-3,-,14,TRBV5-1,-,CASSLTGSADTQYF,TGCGCCAGCAGCCTGACCGGGAGTGCAGATACGCAGTATTTT
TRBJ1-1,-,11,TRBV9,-,CASSPQTEAFF,TGTGCCAGCAGCCCCCAGACTGAAGCTTTCTTT
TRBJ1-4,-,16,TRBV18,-,CASPPGRGESNEKLFF,TGTGCCAGCCCACCGGGAAGGGGAGAGAGTAATGAAAAACTGTTTTTT
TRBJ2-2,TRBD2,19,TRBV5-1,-,CASSLWASGTLSGAGELFF,TGCGCCAGCAGCTTGTGGGCTAGCGGGACCCTATCTGGCGCCGGGGAGCTGTTTTTT
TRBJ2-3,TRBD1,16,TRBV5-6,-,CASSLSRGQGTDTQYF,TGTGCCAGCAGCTTAAGTCGGGGACAGGGGACAGATACGCAGTATTTT
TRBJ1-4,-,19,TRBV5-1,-,CASSLAGSYTGTTNEKLFF,TGCGCCAGCAGCTTGGCCGGCAGTTACACAGGGACAACTAATGAAAAACTGTTTTTT